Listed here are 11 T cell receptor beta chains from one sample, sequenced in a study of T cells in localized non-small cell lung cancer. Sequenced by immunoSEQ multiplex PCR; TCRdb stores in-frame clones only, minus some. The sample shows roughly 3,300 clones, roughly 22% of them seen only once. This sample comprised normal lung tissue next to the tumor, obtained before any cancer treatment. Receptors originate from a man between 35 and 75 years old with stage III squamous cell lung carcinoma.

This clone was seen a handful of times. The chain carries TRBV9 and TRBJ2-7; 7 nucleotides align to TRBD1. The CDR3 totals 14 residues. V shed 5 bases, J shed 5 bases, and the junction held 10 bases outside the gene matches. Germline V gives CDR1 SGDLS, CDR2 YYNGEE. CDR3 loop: CASSARGFKDEQYF. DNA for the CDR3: TGTGCCAGCAGTGCCAGGGGGTTTAAGGACGAGCAGTACTTC.

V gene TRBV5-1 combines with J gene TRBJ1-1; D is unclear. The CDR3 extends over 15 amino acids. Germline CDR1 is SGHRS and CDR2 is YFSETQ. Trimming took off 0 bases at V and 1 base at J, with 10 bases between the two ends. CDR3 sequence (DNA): TGCGCCAGCAGCTTGGAGGACCTTGGGAACACTGAAGCTTTCTTT. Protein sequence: CASSLEDLGNTEAFF.

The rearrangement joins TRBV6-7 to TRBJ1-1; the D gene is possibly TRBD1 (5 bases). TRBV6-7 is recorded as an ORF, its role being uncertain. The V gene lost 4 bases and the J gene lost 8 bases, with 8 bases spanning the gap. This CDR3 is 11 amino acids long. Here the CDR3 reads CASSFDREAFF. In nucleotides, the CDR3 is TGTGCCAGCAGTTTTGACAGAGAAGCTTTCTTT.

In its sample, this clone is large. In DNA, the CDR3 is TGTGCCAGCAGTTGGCTTCTAGCGGGGGTGTACAATGAGCAGTTCTTC. Protein: CASSWLLAGVYNEQFF. J is TRBJ2-1 and V is TRBV28; 10 positions match TRBD2. Trimming took 4 bases from V and 4 from J; bases not matched to a gene: 7. CDR3 length: 16 residues. Germline assignment: CDR1 MDHEN and CDR2 SYDVKM.

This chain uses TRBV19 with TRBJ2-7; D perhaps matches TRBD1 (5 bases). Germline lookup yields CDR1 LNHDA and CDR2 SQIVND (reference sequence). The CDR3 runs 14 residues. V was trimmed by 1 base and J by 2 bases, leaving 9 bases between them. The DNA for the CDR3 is TGTGCCAGTAGTATAGTCCAGGGCGCCTACGAGCAGTACTTC. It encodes CASSIVQGAYEQYF.

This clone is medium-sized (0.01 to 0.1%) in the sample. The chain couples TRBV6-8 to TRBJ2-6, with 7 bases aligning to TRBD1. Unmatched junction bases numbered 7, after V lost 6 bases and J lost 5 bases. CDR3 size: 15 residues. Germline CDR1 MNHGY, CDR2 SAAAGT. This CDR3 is CASSPDRRRANVLTF. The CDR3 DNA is TGTGCCAGCAGCCCGGACAGGAGGAGGGCCAACGTCCTGACTTTC.

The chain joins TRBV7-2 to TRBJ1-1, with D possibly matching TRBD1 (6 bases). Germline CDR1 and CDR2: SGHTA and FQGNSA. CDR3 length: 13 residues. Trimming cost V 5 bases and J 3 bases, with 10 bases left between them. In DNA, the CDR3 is TGTGCCAGCAGCACGGGACAAGACACTGAAGCTTTCTTT. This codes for CASSTGQDTEAFF.

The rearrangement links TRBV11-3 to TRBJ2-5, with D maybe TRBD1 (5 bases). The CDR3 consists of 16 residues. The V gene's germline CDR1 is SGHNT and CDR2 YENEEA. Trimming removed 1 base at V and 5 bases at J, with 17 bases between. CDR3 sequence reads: CASSLVQVRGQETQYF. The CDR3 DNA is TGTGCCAGCAGCTTAGTACAGGTAAGGGGCCAGGAGACCCAGTACTTC.

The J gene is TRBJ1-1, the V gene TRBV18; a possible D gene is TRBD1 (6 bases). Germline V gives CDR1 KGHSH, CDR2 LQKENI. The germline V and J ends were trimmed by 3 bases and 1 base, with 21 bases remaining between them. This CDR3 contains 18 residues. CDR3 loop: CASSPQAGQGRSNTEAFF. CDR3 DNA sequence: TGTGCCAGCTCACCGCAGGCGGGGCAGGGGCGGTCGAACACTGAAGCTTTCTTT.

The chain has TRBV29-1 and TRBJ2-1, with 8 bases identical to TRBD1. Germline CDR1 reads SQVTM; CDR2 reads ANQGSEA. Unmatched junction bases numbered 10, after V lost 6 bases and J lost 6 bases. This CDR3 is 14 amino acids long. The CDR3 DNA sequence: TGCAGCGTAAATGGACAGGGCGTTACCAATGAGCAGTTCTTC. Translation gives CSVNGQGVTNEQFF.

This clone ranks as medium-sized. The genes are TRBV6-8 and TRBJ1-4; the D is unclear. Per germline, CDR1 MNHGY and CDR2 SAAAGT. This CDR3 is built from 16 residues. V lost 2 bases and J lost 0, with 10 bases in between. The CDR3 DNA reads TGTGCCAGCAGTTACGTGAGGACCGCAACTAATGAAAAACTGTTTTTT. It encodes CASSYVRTATNEKLFF.